Listed below are T cell receptor beta chains from one sample, sequenced in a study of metastatic and nonmetastatic thyroid tumors. TCRdb reanalyzed the PCR reads with MiXCR. The table has tens of thousands of clones, 20% to 25% seen once. The sample comprised blood. The receptors originated from a female donor with papillary thyroid cancer or a benign thyroid nodule (not recorded which). Some clones in this sample may be carry-over from other donors' samples. CDR3s include the opening cysteine and the closing phenylalanine or tryptophan. Each record gives: J gene, V gene, clone size, D gene, CDR3 protein, CDR3 DNA. A D gene is named only where the DNA matches it firmly. Size is stated for part of the rows, as once, few or many counts, or as a class when the clone is expanded.

j_call: TRBJ2-1
v_call: TRBV13
clone_size: many
d_call: .
cdr3_aa: CASRSGVDSSYNEQFF
cdr3_nt: TGTGCCAGCAGATCAGGGGTGGATAGCTCCTACAATGAGCAGTTCTTC

j_call: TRBJ1-1
v_call: TRBV5-4
clone_size: many
d_call: TRBD1
cdr3_aa: CASRNDRVGYEAFF
cdr3_nt: TGTGCCAGCAGAAACGACAGGGTCGGATATGAAGCTTTCTTT

j_call: TRBJ2-7
v_call: TRBV27
clone_size: .
d_call: TRBD2
cdr3_aa: CASSTSGLAGQPSYEQYF
cdr3_nt: TGTGCCAGCAGCACCTCCGGACTAGCGGGTCAGCCCTCCTACGAGCAGTACTTC

j_call: TRBJ2-7
v_call: TRBV3-1
clone_size: .
d_call: .
cdr3_aa: CASSQVRGSEQYF
cdr3_nt: TGTGCCAGCAGCCAAGTCAGGGGCAGCGAGCAGTACTTC

j_call: TRBJ1-1
v_call: TRBV27
clone_size: .
d_call: .
cdr3_aa: CASSRRENTEPFF
cdr3_nt: TGTGCCAGCAGTCGCAGGGAGAACACTGAGCCTTTCTTT

j_call: TRBJ2-3
v_call: TRBV15
clone_size: many
d_call: TRBD2
cdr3_aa: CATSRGGTSGSADTQYF
cdr3_nt: TGTGCCACCAGCAGAGGGGGGACTAGCGGGAGTGCAGATACGCAGTATTTT

j_call: TRBJ2-3
v_call: TRBV6-5
clone_size: many
d_call: .
cdr3_aa: CASSYASSTDTQYF
cdr3_nt: TGTGCCAGCAGTTACGCCTCTAGCACAGATACGCAGTATTTT

j_call: TRBJ2-5
v_call: TRBV28
clone_size: few
d_call: TRBD1
cdr3_aa: CASSPLQDRGGETQYF
cdr3_nt: TGTGCCAGCAGTCCTCTCCAAGACAGGGGCGGAGAGACCCAGTACTTC

j_call: TRBJ2-5
v_call: TRBV28
clone_size: many
d_call: .
cdr3_aa: CASSLGRRAETQYF
cdr3_nt: TGTGCCAGCAGTTTAGGTCGAAGGGCTGAGACCCAGTACTTC

j_call: TRBJ2-7
v_call: TRBV6-2/TRBV6-3
clone_size: medium-sized
d_call: TRBD2
cdr3_aa: CASTKASGRAYEQYF
cdr3_nt: TGTGCCAGCACCAAGGCGAGCGGGAGGGCCTACGAGCAGTACTTC

j_call: TRBJ2-7
v_call: TRBV5-1
clone_size: .
d_call: .
cdr3_aa: CASSLGVSSPLHEQYF
cdr3_nt: TGCGCCAGCAGCTTGGGAGTGTCTAGCCCCCTCCACGAGCAGTACTTC

j_call: TRBJ2-2
v_call: TRBV12-5
clone_size: many
d_call: .
cdr3_aa: CASGLVSGGELFF
cdr3_nt: TGTGCTAGTGGTTTGGTATCTGGCGGGGAGCTGTTTTTT

j_call: TRBJ2-6
v_call: TRBV19
clone_size: many
d_call: .
cdr3_aa: CASTRQNNVLTF
cdr3_nt: TGTGCCAGTACCCGCCAGAACAACGTCCTGACTTTC

j_call: TRBJ2-7
v_call: TRBV9
clone_size: .
d_call: TRBD1
cdr3_aa: CASSPWDRAYEQYF
cdr3_nt: TGTGCCAGCAGCCCATGGGACAGGGCCTACGAGCAGTACTTC

j_call: TRBJ1-4
v_call: TRBV9
clone_size: .
d_call: .
cdr3_aa: CASSPAGRNNEKLFF
cdr3_nt: TGTGCCAGCAGCCCCGCAGGGCGGAATAATGAAAAACTGTTTTTT

j_call: TRBJ2-1
v_call: TRBV5-1
clone_size: many
d_call: .
cdr3_aa: CASSLGIAAQQADEQFF
cdr3_nt: TGCGCCAGCAGCTTGGGGATAGCGGCCCAGCAGGCTGATGAGCAGTTCTTC

j_call: TRBJ2-2
v_call: TRBV2
clone_size: many
d_call: .
cdr3_aa: CASSGGVANTGELFF
cdr3_nt: TGTGCCAGCAGTGGAGGGGTAGCGAACACCGGGGAGCTGTTTTTT

j_call: TRBJ1-4
v_call: TRBV12-3/TRBV12-4
clone_size: .
d_call: .
cdr3_aa: CASSLGSGLANEKLIF
cdr3_nt: TGTGCCAGCAGTTTAGGCTCAGGGTTGGCTAATGAAAAACTGATTTTT

j_call: TRBJ2-2
v_call: TRBV28
clone_size: few
d_call: .
cdr3_aa: CASSLEGGTRNTGELFF
cdr3_nt: TGTGCCAGCAGTTTGGAGGGGGGAACCCGAAACACCGGGGAGCTGTTTTTT

j_call: TRBJ1-2
v_call: TRBV6-2/TRBV6-3
clone_size: few
d_call: TRBD1
cdr3_aa: CASSSGTGGDLRDYGYTF
cdr3_nt: TGTGCCAGCAGTTCCGGGACAGGGGGTGACTTACGCGACTATGGCTACACCTTC

j_call: TRBJ2-1
v_call: TRBV28
clone_size: medium-sized
d_call: .
cdr3_aa: CASSLSGGAGGSYNEQFF
cdr3_nt: TGTGCCAGCAGTTTATCAGGAGGGGCAGGGGGCTCCTACAATGAGCAGTTCTTC

j_call: TRBJ1-3
v_call: TRBV2
clone_size: .
d_call: .
cdr3_aa: CASRATESSGNTIYF
cdr3_nt: TGTGCCAGCAGGGCTACAGAGAGCTCTGGAAACACCATATATTTT

j_call: TRBJ2-7
v_call: TRBV20-1
clone_size: many
d_call: TRBD1
cdr3_aa: CSARPTGGNYEQYF
cdr3_nt: TGCAGTGCTAGACCTACAGGGGGAAACTACGAGCAGTACTTC

j_call: TRBJ2-7
v_call: TRBV12-3/TRBV12-4
clone_size: medium-sized
d_call: .
cdr3_aa: CASSFGGKYEQYF
cdr3_nt: TGTGCCAGCAGTTTCGGGGGTAAATACGAGCAGTACTTC

j_call: TRBJ2-5
v_call: TRBV11-3
clone_size: .
d_call: .
cdr3_aa: CASSLELGKTQYF
cdr3_nt: TGTGCCAGCAGCTTAGAATTGGGGAAGACCCAGTACTTC

j_call: TRBJ2-3
v_call: TRBV5-1
clone_size: once
d_call: .
cdr3_aa: CASSFAYQGGDTDTQYF
cdr3_nt: TGCGCCAGCAGCTTTGCTTACCAGGGAGGAGACACAGATACGCAGTATTTT

j_call: TRBJ2-3
v_call: TRBV11-1
clone_size: once
d_call: .
cdr3_aa: CASILVSSESTDTQYF
cdr3_nt: TGTGCCAGCATCTTAGTTAGTAGCGAAAGCACAGATACGCAGTATTTT

j_call: TRBJ1-2
v_call: TRBV16
clone_size: .
d_call: .
cdr3_aa: CASSPGRGPEGYTF
cdr3_nt: TGTGCCAGCAGCCCCGGGAGAGGCCCGGAAGGCTACACCTTC

j_call: TRBJ1-6
v_call: TRBV6-1
clone_size: medium-sized
d_call: TRBD1
cdr3_aa: CASNPEVGTGTSPLHF
cdr3_nt: TGTGCCAGCAACCCGGAGGTCGGGACAGGGACTTCACCCCTCCACTTT

j_call: TRBJ1-2
v_call: TRBV20-1
clone_size: many
d_call: .
cdr3_aa: CSARDLVRTSYGYTF
cdr3_nt: TGCAGTGCTAGAGATTTGGTTCGTACCAGCTATGGCTACACCTTC

j_call: TRBJ2-3
v_call: TRBV6-2/TRBV6-3
clone_size: few
d_call: .
cdr3_aa: CASSYGQVADTQYF
cdr3_nt: TGTGCCAGCAGTTACGGTCAGGTGGCAGATACGCAGTATTTT

j_call: TRBJ2-2
v_call: TRBV7-9
clone_size: many
d_call: .
cdr3_aa: CASRDTGELFF
cdr3_nt: TGTGCCAGCAGGGACACCGGGGAGTTGTTTTTT

j_call: TRBJ1-5
v_call: TRBV29-1
clone_size: many
d_call: TRBD1
cdr3_aa: CSVGTDINQPQHF
cdr3_nt: TGCAGCGTCGGGACAGATATTAATCAGCCCCAGCATTTT

j_call: TRBJ2-1
v_call: TRBV20-1
clone_size: many
d_call: TRBD2
cdr3_aa: CSASPLAGGRLGEQFF
cdr3_nt: TGCAGTGCTAGCCCGCTAGCGGGGGGGAGATTAGGTGAGCAGTTCTTC

j_call: TRBJ1-2
v_call: TRBV7-2
clone_size: many
d_call: .
cdr3_aa: CASSLAAGANYGYTF
cdr3_nt: TGTGCCAGCAGCTTAGCGGCAGGAGCTAACTATGGCTACACCTTC

j_call: TRBJ2-1
v_call: TRBV27
clone_size: few
d_call: TRBD2
cdr3_aa: CASSLLGGNEQFF
cdr3_nt: TGTGCCAGCAGTTTGCTCGGGGGGAATGAGCAGTTCTTC

j_call: TRBJ2-7
v_call: TRBV6-1
clone_size: many
d_call: .
cdr3_aa: CASRNLGGAEYEQYF
cdr3_nt: TGTGCCAGCAGGAACCTAGGGGGGGCTGAGTACGAGCAGTACTTC

j_call: TRBJ1-1
v_call: TRBV27
clone_size: many
d_call: .
cdr3_aa: CASSRRENTEAFF
cdr3_nt: TGTGCCAGCAGTCGCAGGGAGAACACTGAAGCTTTCTTT